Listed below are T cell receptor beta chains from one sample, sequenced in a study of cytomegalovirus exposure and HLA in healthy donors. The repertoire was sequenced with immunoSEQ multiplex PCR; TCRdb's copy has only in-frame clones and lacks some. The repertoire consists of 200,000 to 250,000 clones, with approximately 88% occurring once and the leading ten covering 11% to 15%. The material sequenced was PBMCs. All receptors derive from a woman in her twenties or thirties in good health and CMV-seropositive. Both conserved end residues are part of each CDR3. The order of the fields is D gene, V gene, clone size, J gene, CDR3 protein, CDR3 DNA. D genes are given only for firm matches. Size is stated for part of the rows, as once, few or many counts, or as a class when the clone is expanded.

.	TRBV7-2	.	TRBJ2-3	CASSFSRTDTQYF	TGTGCCAGCAGCTTCTCACGCACAGATACGCAGTATTTT
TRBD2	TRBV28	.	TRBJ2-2	CASSTTSGRPRGGELFF	TGTGCCAGCAGTACAACTAGCGGGAGGCCTCGGGGCGGGGAGCTGTTTTTT
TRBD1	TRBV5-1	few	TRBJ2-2	CASSPRLGTGGTGELFF	TGCGCCAGCAGCCCACGATTGGGGACAGGGGGCACCGGGGAGCTGTTTTTT
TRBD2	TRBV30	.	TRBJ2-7	CAFRAGGPIEQYF	TGTGCCTTCCGAGCGGGAGGGCCGATCGAGCAGTACTTC
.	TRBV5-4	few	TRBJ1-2	CASSVGSLYGYTF	TGTGCCAGCAGCGTCGGGTCACTATATGGCTACACCTTC
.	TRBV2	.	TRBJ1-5	CASRGDRGDQPQHF	TGTGCCAGCAGGGGGGACCGCGGAGATCAGCCCCAGCATTTT
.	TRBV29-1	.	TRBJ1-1	CSAGARQTNTEAFF	TGCAGCGCGGGTGCCAGACAGACGAACACTGAAGCTTTCTTT
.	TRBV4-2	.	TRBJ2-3	CASSQEGGGLSTDTQYF	TGTGCCAGCAGCCAAGAAGGGGGAGGACTGAGCACAGATACGCAGTATTTT
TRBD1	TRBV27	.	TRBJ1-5	CASRATGAGNQPQHF	TGTGCCAGCAGGGCAACAGGGGCAGGTAATCAGCCCCAGCATTTT
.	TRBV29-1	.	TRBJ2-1	CSVESRRSYNEQFF	TGCAGCGTTGAATCTCGGCGCTCCTACAATGAGCAGTTCTTC
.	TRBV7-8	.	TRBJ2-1	CASSGQNEQFF	TGTGCCAGCAGCGGACAGAATGAGCAGTTCTTC
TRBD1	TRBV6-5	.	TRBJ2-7	CASKRGQSSYEQYF	TGTGCCAGCAAGAGGGGACAGTCTTCCTACGAGCAGTACTTC
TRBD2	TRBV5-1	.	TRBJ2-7	CASSLQLAGSYEQYF	TGCGCCAGCAGCTTACAACTAGCGGGGTCCTACGAGCAGTACTTC
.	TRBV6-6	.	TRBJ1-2	CATHTGIPNYGYTF	TGTGCCACCCACACAGGGATACCTAACTATGGCTACACCTTC
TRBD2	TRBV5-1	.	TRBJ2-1	CASSLAGGGYNEQFF	TGCGCCAGCAGCTTGGCGGGAGGTGGATACAATGAGCAGTTCTTC
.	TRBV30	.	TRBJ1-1	CAWSVLGGNTEAFF	TGTGCCTGGAGTGTACTCGGGGGGAACACTGAAGCTTTCTTT
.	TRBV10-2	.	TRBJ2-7	CASSEKGPNSYEQYF	TGCGCCAGCAGTGAGAAGGGACCTAACTCCTACGAGCAGTACTTC
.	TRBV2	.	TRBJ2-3	CASSVGSTDTQYF	TGTGCCAGCAGTGTGGGGAGCACAGATACGCAGTATTTT
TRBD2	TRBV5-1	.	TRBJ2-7	CASTPRLAGVGYEQYF	TGCGCCAGTACACCTAGACTAGCGGGAGTAGGCTACGAGCAGTACTTC
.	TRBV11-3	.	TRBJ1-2	CASSLGEGFGGYTF	TGTGCCAGCAGCTTAGGAGAGGGGTTCGGTGGCTACACCTTC
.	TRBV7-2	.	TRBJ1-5	CATSSRGGQPQHF	TGTGCCACCAGCAGTCGGGGAGGCCAGCCCCAGCATTTT
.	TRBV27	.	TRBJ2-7	CASRRDRGSYEQYF	TGTGCCAGCAGGAGAGATCGGGGTTCCTACGAGCAGTACTTC
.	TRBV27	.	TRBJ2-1	CASTNRNEQFF	TGTGCCAGCACCAATCGGAATGAGCAGTTCTTC
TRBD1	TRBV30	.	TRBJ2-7	CAWSGTGGSYEQYF	TGTGCCTGGAGTGGGACAGGGGGGTCCTACGAGCAGTACTTC
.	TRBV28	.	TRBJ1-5	CASRPHQGFLQPQHF	TGTGCCAGCAGACCCCATCAGGGTTTCCTTCAGCCCCAGCATTTT
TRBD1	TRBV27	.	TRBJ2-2	CASSLSRTGEANTGELFF	TGTGCCAGCAGTTTATCGCGGACAGGGGAAGCGAACACCGGGGAGCTGTTTTTT
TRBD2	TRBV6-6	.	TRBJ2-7	CASSRPLAASYEQYF	TGTGCCAGCAGTCGGCCACTAGCGGCCTCCTACGAGCAGTACTTC
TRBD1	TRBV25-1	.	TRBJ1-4	CASSGQGMREKLFF	TGTGCCAGCAGTGGACAGGGCATGCGTGAAAAACTGTTTTTT
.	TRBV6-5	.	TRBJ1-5	CASSYDGVYQPQHF	TGTGCCAGCAGTTACGACGGGGTCTATCAGCCCCAGCATTTT
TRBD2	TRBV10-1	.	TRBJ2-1	CASSGLAGEGEQFF	TGCGCCAGCAGTGGACTAGCGGGAGAGGGTGAGCAGTTCTTC
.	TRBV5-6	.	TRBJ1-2	CASSVRGARDYGYTF	TGTGCCAGCAGCGTCCGAGGGGCTCGGGATTATGGCTACACCTTC
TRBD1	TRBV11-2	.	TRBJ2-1	CASSSGTGARNEQFF	TGTGCCAGCAGCTCCGGGACAGGGGCGAGGAATGAGCAGTTCTTC
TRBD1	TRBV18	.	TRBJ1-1	CASSPTGQGDRTEAFF	TGTGCCAGCTCACCAACAGGGCAGGGGGATCGCACTGAAGCTTTCTTT
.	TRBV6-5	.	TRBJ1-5	CASSSTGPNQPQHF	TGTGCCAGCAGTTCTACAGGCCCCAATCAGCCCCAGCATTTT
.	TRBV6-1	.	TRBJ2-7	CARYRKTYEQYF	TGTGCCCGATACAGAAAAACCTACGAGCAGTACTTC
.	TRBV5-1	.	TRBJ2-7	CASSLFLGYGQYF	TGCGCCAGCAGCTTGTTTCTAGGGTACGGGCAGTACTTC
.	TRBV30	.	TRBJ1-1	CAWSAQDTLYTEAFF	TGTGCCTGGAGTGCTCAGGACACGCTCTACACTGAAGCTTTCTTT
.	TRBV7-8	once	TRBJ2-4	CASSARRLAKNIQYF	TGTGCCAGCAGCGCTCGGCGCCTAGCCAAAAACATTCAGTACTTC
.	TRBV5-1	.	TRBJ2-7	CASSLEGQYYEQYF	TGCGCCAGCAGCTTGGAAGGACAGTATTACGAGCAGTACTTC
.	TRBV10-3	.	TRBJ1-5	CAISESVWGKNQPQHF	TGTGCCATCAGTGAGTCGGTGTGGGGCAAAAATCAGCCCCAGCATTTT
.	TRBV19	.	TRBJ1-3	CASTITWGGGNTIYF	TGTGCCAGTACCATTACCTGGGGCGGAGGAAACACCATATATTTT
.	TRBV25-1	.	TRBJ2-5	CASSPLGVETQYF	TGTGCCAGCAGTCCCTTAGGGGTAGAGACCCAGTACTTC